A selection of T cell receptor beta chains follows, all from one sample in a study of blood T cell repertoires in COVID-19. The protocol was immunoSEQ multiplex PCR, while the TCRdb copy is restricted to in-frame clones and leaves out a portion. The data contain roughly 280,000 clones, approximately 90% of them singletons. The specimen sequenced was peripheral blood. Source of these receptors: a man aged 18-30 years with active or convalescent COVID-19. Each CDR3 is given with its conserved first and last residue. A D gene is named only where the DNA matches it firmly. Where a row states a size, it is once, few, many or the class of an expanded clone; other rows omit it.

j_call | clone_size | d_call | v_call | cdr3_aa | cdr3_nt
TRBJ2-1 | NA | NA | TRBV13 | CASSRTSYNEQFF | TGTGCCAGCAGCAGGACTTCCTACAATGAGCAGTTCTTC
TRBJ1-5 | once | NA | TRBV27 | CASSSYKTEKDQPQHF | TGTGCCAGCAGTTCTTATAAAACAGAGAAGGATCAGCCCCAGCATTTT
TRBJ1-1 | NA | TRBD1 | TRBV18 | CASSPPVGTGGLNTEAFF | TGTGCCAGCTCACCACCGGTTGGGACAGGGGGCCTGAACACTGAAGCTTTCTTT
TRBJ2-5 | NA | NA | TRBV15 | CATSREHQETQYF | TGTGCCACCAGCAGAGAACACCAGGAGACCCAGTACTTC
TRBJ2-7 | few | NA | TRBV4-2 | CASSQDPGGGYEQYF | TGTGCCAGCAGCCAAGATCCGGGCGGAGGATACGAGCAGTACTTC
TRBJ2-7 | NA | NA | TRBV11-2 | CASSLSGSGSQYF | TGTGCCAGCAGCCTCTCGGGGAGCGGGTCTCAGTACTTC
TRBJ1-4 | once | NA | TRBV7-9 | CASSLVINSNEKLFF | TGTGCCAGCAGCTTAGTAATAAACAGTAATGAAAAACTGTTTTTT
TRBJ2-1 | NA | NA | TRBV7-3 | CASSLGASSYNEQFF | TGTGCCAGCAGCTTAGGGGCTAGCTCCTACAATGAGCAGTTCTTC
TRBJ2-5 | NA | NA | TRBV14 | CASSQVSGEETQYF | TGTGCCAGCAGCCAAGTGTCGGGGGAAGAGACCCAGTACTTC
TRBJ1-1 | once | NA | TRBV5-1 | CASSGPGVSEAFF | TGCGCCAGCAGTGGCCCGGGGGTCTCTGAAGCTTTCTTT